Sequencing of this TCR beta chain was carried out in a study of T-cell reconstitution after alpha-beta-depleted transplantation in children. On this clonotype: Antigen specificity is unknown. The junction departs from the called germline gene at one end, perhaps through a read error.

Unique molecular identifiers were used in preparing the TCRbeta library. TCRdb fed the PCR reads into MiXCR, producing one record per CDR3 protein. Of hundreds of thousands of distinct CDR3 sequences listed, less than 15% are singletons. Findings of the study overall: Some patients' high day-60 TCRbeta diversity was attributed to recipient cells surviving conditioning. The study reportedly traced alpha-beta T cells about two months after transplant to several hundred expanded graft clones.

The CDR3 length is 15 residues. This chain links TRBV12-3 or TRBV12-4 with TRBJ2-7; D is perhaps TRBD1 (6 bases). The sequence derives from a girl under 10 years old with congenital amegakaryocytic thrombocytopenia, due to receive a stem cell transplant. Specimen: PBMCs, collected before TCRalphabeta/CD19-depleted stem cell transplant. The CDR3, as DNA: TGTGCCAGCAGTTTATCGGACAGTGTTTTATCCGAGCAGTCCTTC. It specifies CASSLSDSVLSEQSF.